This T cell receptor beta chain was sequenced in a study of CD8+ T cells in alopecia areata. Across the study: Tofacitinib ran 6 to 18 months, followed by 6 months off drug.

Treatment here: oral pan-JAK inhibitor, 5-10 mg twice daily. Peripheral blood and lesional scalp punch biopsies were taken from alopecia areata patients. Trimming cost V 1 base and J 4 bases; bases outside gene matches: 7. The CDR3 spans 15 residues. The germline gives CDR1 MGHRA, CDR2 YSYEKL. RNA extraction was followed by reverse transcription into cDNA, which acted as the sequencing template. This table comes from immunoSEQ multiplex PCR, and its TCRdb copy is limited to in-frame clones, with some not included. Found here are just under 65,000 clones, around 42% of them singletons; the top ten hold roughly 21%. About this clone itself: Its antigen is currently unknown.

Findings and caveats of the study: Scalp sequencing also captures normal skin's resident alphabeta T cells. Having just one nonresponder leaves the connection between baseline CD8+ expansion and response unresolved.

The sequences come from CD8+ T cells sorted from blood, collected at roughly week 36, from a patient treated with tofacitinib. This sequence originates from a human donor with alopecia areata. The rearrangement uses TRBV4-1 and TRBJ2-7; TRBD1 matches at 7 bases. The CDR3 protein is CASSQAPGGSYEQYF. Written as DNA, the CDR3 is TGCGCCAGCAGCCAAGCTCCAGGGGGAAGTTACGAGCAGTACTTC.